A selection of T cell receptor beta chains follows, all from one sample in a study of metastatic and nonmetastatic thyroid tumors. TCRdb reanalyzed the PCR reads via MiXCR. The profile shows approximately 30,000 clones, roughly 18% of them singletons. The sample was blood. The receptor source for this set is a female donor with papillary thyroid cancer or a benign thyroid nodule (not recorded which). Some clones in this sample may be carry-over from other donors' samples. Both conserved end residues are part of each CDR3. The order of the fields is J gene, V gene, D gene, clone size, CDR3 DNA, CDR3 protein. The D gene is left open where the match is weak. The size field is filled for only some rows; it gives once, few, many or a size class.

j_gene: TRBJ2-6; v_gene: TRBV2; d_gene: TRBD2; abundance: many; CDR3nt: TGTGCCAGCTCGACTAGCCCGGCCCGGGCCAACGTCCTGACTTTC; CDR3aa: CASSTSPARANVLTF
j_gene: TRBJ2-1; v_gene: TRBV29-1; d_gene: TRBD2; abundance: many; CDR3nt: TGCAACGGAGCGTCGGGAGGCAATGAGCAGTTCTTC; CDR3aa: CNGASGGNEQFF
j_gene: TRBJ2-3; v_gene: TRBV6-1; d_gene: TRBD2; abundance: NA; CDR3nt: TGTGCCAGCAGTCTGGGACTAGCGGCAGGGACAGATACGCAGTATTTT; CDR3aa: CASSLGLAAGTDTQYF
j_gene: TRBJ1-2; v_gene: TRBV5-6; d_gene: NA; abundance: many; CDR3nt: TGTGCCAGCAGCTTGGCCAAGGACGGCTTATACTATGGCTACACCTTC; CDR3aa: CASSLAKDGLYYGYTF
j_gene: TRBJ2-3; v_gene: TRBV6-1; d_gene: TRBD1; abundance: many; CDR3nt: TGTGCCAGCACCGACAGGGGAGATCGCACAGATACGCAGTATTTT; CDR3aa: CASTDRGDRTDTQYF
j_gene: TRBJ2-7; v_gene: TRBV4-3; d_gene: NA; abundance: NA; CDR3nt: TGCGCCAGCAGCCAAGAGCTGGCTGGAAGGGTCTCCTACGAGCAGTACTTC; CDR3aa: CASSQELAGRVSYEQYF
j_gene: TRBJ2-7; v_gene: TRBV27; d_gene: NA; abundance: NA; CDR3nt: TGTGCCAGCAGTTTCCGCGGGTTCGGGGCATACGAGCAGTACTTC; CDR3aa: CASSFRGFGAYEQYF
j_gene: TRBJ1-4; v_gene: TRBV11-3; d_gene: NA; abundance: NA; CDR3nt: TGTGCCAGCAGCTTAGCTGTGACAGCAACTAATGAAAAACTGTTTTTT; CDR3aa: CASSLAVTATNEKLFF
j_gene: TRBJ1-4; v_gene: TRBV20-1; d_gene: TRBD1; abundance: many; CDR3nt: TGCAGTGCTACGACTCCGGGACAGGCCGCTGAAAAACTGTTTTTT; CDR3aa: CSATTPGQAAEKLFF
j_gene: TRBJ1-2; v_gene: TRBV3-1; d_gene: NA; abundance: many; CDR3nt: TGTGCCAGCAGCTCGCGGACAGAAAAAAACTATGGCTACACCTTC; CDR3aa: CASSSRTEKNYGYTF
j_gene: TRBJ1-4; v_gene: TRBV5-1; d_gene: NA; abundance: few; CDR3nt: TGCGCCAGCGGTTCTGGGGGGCTAATTGAAAAACTGTTTTTT; CDR3aa: CASGSGGLIEKLFF
j_gene: TRBJ2-7; v_gene: TRBV20-1; d_gene: TRBD2; abundance: medium-sized; CDR3nt: TGCAGTGCTAGAGATTTTCTCGCCGCCGGGACTAGTAACTACGAGCAGTACTTC; CDR3aa: CSARDFLAAGTSNYEQYF
j_gene: TRBJ2-7; v_gene: TRBV9; d_gene: NA; abundance: many; CDR3nt: TGTGCCAGCAGCGTAGTAGATGGCTCCTACGAGCAGTACTTC; CDR3aa: CASSVVDGSYEQYF
j_gene: TRBJ2-5; v_gene: TRBV20-1; d_gene: NA; abundance: NA; CDR3nt: TGCAGTGCTACTAGGCAAGAGACCCAGTACTTC; CDR3aa: CSATRQETQYF
j_gene: TRBJ2-5; v_gene: TRBV28; d_gene: NA; abundance: once; CDR3nt: TGTGTCATCTCGACCTTAGGCCCCTTCTCCCACAGGCTAGGCGGCCAAGAGACCCAGTACTTC; CDR3aa: CVISTLGPFSHRLGGQETQYF
j_gene: TRBJ2-2; v_gene: TRBV5-1; d_gene: TRBD2; abundance: NA; CDR3nt: TGCGCCAGCAGCTTGGGTCTAGCGGGAGGGCCAAGAGCTAACACCGGGGAGCTGTTTTTT; CDR3aa: CASSLGLAGGPRANTGELFF
j_gene: TRBJ2-1; v_gene: TRBV6-2/TRBV6-3; d_gene: TRBD1; abundance: NA; CDR3nt: TGTGCCAGCAGTTACGGCAGGGTCAGGGGGTATGAGCAGTTCTTC; CDR3aa: CASSYGRVRGYEQFF
j_gene: TRBJ2-7; v_gene: TRBV12-3/TRBV12-4; d_gene: TRBD2; abundance: many; CDR3nt: TGTGCCAGCAGTTTAAGCGGGGTAACCGTACCTTCGGCCGAGCAGTACTTC; CDR3aa: CASSLSGVTVPSAEQYF
j_gene: TRBJ2-7; v_gene: TRBV6-1; d_gene: NA; abundance: NA; CDR3nt: TGTGCCAGCAGGAGGCTTAGCTCCGAGCAGTACTTC; CDR3aa: CASRRLSSEQYF
j_gene: TRBJ2-6; v_gene: TRBV5-1; d_gene: NA; abundance: many; CDR3nt: TGCGCCAGCAGCTTGGGGAGCTCTGGGGCCAACGTCCTGACTTTC; CDR3aa: CASSLGSSGANVLTF
j_gene: TRBJ1-3; v_gene: TRBV18; d_gene: NA; abundance: many; CDR3nt: TGTGCCAGCTCACCCGACAGGGGAAACACCATATATTTT; CDR3aa: CASSPDRGNTIYF
j_gene: TRBJ2-1; v_gene: TRBV6-5; d_gene: NA; abundance: NA; CDR3nt: TGTGCCAGCAGTTACGGGAACAGCCGCTCCTACAATGAGCAGTTCTTC; CDR3aa: CASSYGNSRSYNEQFF
j_gene: TRBJ2-2; v_gene: TRBV6-1; d_gene: NA; abundance: few; CDR3nt: TGTGCCAGCAGTGAGGCGGACACCGGGGAGCTGTTTTTT; CDR3aa: CASSEADTGELFF
j_gene: TRBJ1-5; v_gene: TRBV6-2/TRBV6-3; d_gene: NA; abundance: many; CDR3nt: TGTGCCAGCAGGGAAGACAGTCATCAGCCCCAGCATTTT; CDR3aa: CASREDSHQPQHF
j_gene: TRBJ2-6; v_gene: TRBV5-6; d_gene: TRBD1; abundance: many; CDR3nt: TGTGCCAGCAGCCGCAGGGGGAAGGGGCCCGCTGGGGCCAACGTCCTGACTTTC; CDR3aa: CASSRRGKGPAGANVLTF
j_gene: TRBJ2-7; v_gene: TRBV6-1; d_gene: TRBD1; abundance: medium-sized; CDR3nt: TGTGCCAGCAGCCCCGGGACAGCAAACTACGAGCAGTACTTC; CDR3aa: CASSPGTANYEQYF
j_gene: TRBJ1-1; v_gene: TRBV2; d_gene: NA; abundance: NA; CDR3nt: TGTGCCAGCAGCATAGACGGATTAAACACTGAAGCTTTCTTT; CDR3aa: CASSIDGLNTEAFF
j_gene: TRBJ1-5; v_gene: TRBV20-1; d_gene: NA; abundance: NA; CDR3nt: TGCGGTGCTAGAGAAGTTTCAAGCAATCAGCCCCAGCATTTT; CDR3aa: CGAREVSSNQPQHF
j_gene: TRBJ2-3; v_gene: TRBV20-1; d_gene: TRBD2; abundance: many; CDR3nt: TGCGGCGGGAGCGGGGGAGATACGCAGTATTTT; CDR3aa: CGGSGGDTQYF
j_gene: TRBJ2-7; v_gene: TRBV20-1; d_gene: TRBD1; abundance: medium-sized; CDR3nt: TGCAGTGCCCACAGGGGAACCTACGAGCAGTACTTC; CDR3aa: CSAHRGTYEQYF
j_gene: TRBJ1-5; v_gene: TRBV6-1; d_gene: NA; abundance: many; CDR3nt: TGTGCCAGCAGTACTGACAGGCAGCCCCAGCATTTT; CDR3aa: CASSTDRQPQHF
j_gene: TRBJ1-1; v_gene: TRBV10-3; d_gene: NA; abundance: many; CDR3nt: TGTGCCATCAGTGAGTCTATAGCACATGAAGCTTTCTTT; CDR3aa: CAISESIAHEAFF
j_gene: TRBJ2-2; v_gene: TRBV5-1; d_gene: TRBD1; abundance: many; CDR3nt: TGCGCCAGCAGCTCCAAACGGGACAGGGGGCTCACCGGGGAGCTGTTTTTT; CDR3aa: CASSSKRDRGLTGELFF
j_gene: TRBJ1-1; v_gene: TRBV5-1; d_gene: NA; abundance: few; CDR3nt: TGCGCCAGCAGCTACCTGGACGGGAACACTGAAGCTTTCTTT; CDR3aa: CASSYLDGNTEAFF
j_gene: TRBJ2-1; v_gene: TRBV20-1; d_gene: NA; abundance: many; CDR3nt: TGCAGTGCTTACTCCGATTACAATGAGCAGTTCTTC; CDR3aa: CSAYSDYNEQFF
j_gene: TRBJ2-2; v_gene: TRBV18; d_gene: NA; abundance: many; CDR3nt: TGTGCCAGCTCACCACCGAGTAGGGAGCTGTTTTTT; CDR3aa: CASSPPSRELFF
j_gene: TRBJ2-5; v_gene: TRBV5-1; d_gene: NA; abundance: many; CDR3nt: TGCGCCAGCAGCTCACAGGGGAGGGAGACCCAGTACTTC; CDR3aa: CASSSQGRETQYF
j_gene: TRBJ1-3; v_gene: TRBV6-1; d_gene: NA; abundance: few; CDR3nt: TGTGCCAGCAGTGAATGGGCAGGGGAGGGAAACACCATATATTTT; CDR3aa: CASSEWAGEGNTIYF
j_gene: TRBJ1-1; v_gene: TRBV11-2; d_gene: NA; abundance: many; CDR3nt: TGTGCCAGCAGCCATAGGACAGCGAACACTGAAGCTTTCTTT; CDR3aa: CASSHRTANTEAFF
j_gene: TRBJ1-5; v_gene: TRBV20-1; d_gene: NA; abundance: many; CDR3nt: TGCAGTGCCAGAGGGGGGGGTGGCAATCAGCCCCAGCATTTT; CDR3aa: CSARGGGGNQPQHF
j_gene: TRBJ1-6; v_gene: TRBV30; d_gene: NA; abundance: many; CDR3nt: TGTGCCTGTAGGGGGGAATATAATTCACCCCTCCACTTT; CDR3aa: CACRGEYNSPLHF
j_gene: TRBJ1-2; v_gene: TRBV4-1; d_gene: TRBD1; abundance: few; CDR3nt: TGCGCCAGCAGCCAGGGACAGGGAAACCACTATGGCTACACCTTC; CDR3aa: CASSQGQGNHYGYTF
j_gene: TRBJ2-7; v_gene: TRBV20-1; d_gene: NA; abundance: once; CDR3nt: TGCAGTGCTAGCGGTCCGGGACGGTCCTCAAATGACGAGCAGTACTTC; CDR3aa: CSASGPGRSSNDEQYF
j_gene: TRBJ1-6; v_gene: TRBV3-1; d_gene: NA; abundance: many; CDR3nt: TGTGCCAGCAGCCAAGAGAACGTACGAAATTCACCCCTCCACTTT; CDR3aa: CASSQENVRNSPLHF
j_gene: TRBJ1-1; v_gene: TRBV20-1; d_gene: NA; abundance: few; CDR3nt: TGCAGTGCTCCCGATCCAGGCACTGGGGTCGGCACTGAAGCTTTCTTT; CDR3aa: CSAPDPGTGVGTEAFF
j_gene: TRBJ2-7; v_gene: TRBV20-1; d_gene: NA; abundance: NA; CDR3nt: TGCAGTGCTAGAGATCCCGGCAGCTCCTACGAGCAGTACTTC; CDR3aa: CSARDPGSSYEQYF
j_gene: TRBJ2-7; v_gene: TRBV7-8; d_gene: TRBD2; abundance: once; CDR3nt: TGTGCCAGCAGCTTAGGGGTCCCCGGACTAGCGGGAAACGAGCAGTACTTC; CDR3aa: CASSLGVPGLAGNEQYF
j_gene: TRBJ2-7; v_gene: TRBV18; d_gene: NA; abundance: NA; CDR3nt: TGTGTCAGCTCACCGGCGGGGGCCCACGAGCAGCACTTC; CDR3aa: CVSSPAGAHEQHF
j_gene: TRBJ1-1; v_gene: TRBV5-1; d_gene: NA; abundance: NA; CDR3nt: TGCGCCAGCAGCTTGTTCGGGGGCAGGAACACTGAAGCTTTCTTT; CDR3aa: CASSLFGGRNTEAFF
j_gene: TRBJ1-5; v_gene: TRBV2; d_gene: TRBD1; abundance: many; CDR3nt: TGTGCCAGCGGGACAGAAGATCAGCCCCAGCATTTT; CDR3aa: CASGTEDQPQHF
j_gene: TRBJ2-1; v_gene: TRBV7-2; d_gene: NA; abundance: many; CDR3nt: TGTGCCAGCAGCTTAGACTACTACAATGAGCAGTTCTTC; CDR3aa: CASSLDYYNEQFF
j_gene: TRBJ2-3; v_gene: TRBV20-1; d_gene: TRBD2; abundance: many; CDR3nt: TGCAGTGCTAGAGGGACTAGCGGGAGATCTAGCACAGATACGCAGTATTTT; CDR3aa: CSARGTSGRSSTDTQYF
j_gene: TRBJ2-2; v_gene: TRBV6-1; d_gene: NA; abundance: NA; CDR3nt: TGTGCCAGCAGTACAGGGCACACCGGGGAGCTGCTTTTT; CDR3aa: CASSTGHTGELLF
j_gene: TRBJ2-7; v_gene: TRBV5-4; d_gene: NA; abundance: many; CDR3nt: TGTGCCAGCAGCTTGGATAGTGGGATGGCCGAGCAGTACTTC; CDR3aa: CASSLDSGMAEQYF
j_gene: TRBJ2-3; v_gene: TRBV20-1; d_gene: TRBD2; abundance: many; CDR3nt: TGCAGTGCTATAGCGGGAGGGCGGACAGATACGCAGTATTTT; CDR3aa: CSAIAGGRTDTQYF